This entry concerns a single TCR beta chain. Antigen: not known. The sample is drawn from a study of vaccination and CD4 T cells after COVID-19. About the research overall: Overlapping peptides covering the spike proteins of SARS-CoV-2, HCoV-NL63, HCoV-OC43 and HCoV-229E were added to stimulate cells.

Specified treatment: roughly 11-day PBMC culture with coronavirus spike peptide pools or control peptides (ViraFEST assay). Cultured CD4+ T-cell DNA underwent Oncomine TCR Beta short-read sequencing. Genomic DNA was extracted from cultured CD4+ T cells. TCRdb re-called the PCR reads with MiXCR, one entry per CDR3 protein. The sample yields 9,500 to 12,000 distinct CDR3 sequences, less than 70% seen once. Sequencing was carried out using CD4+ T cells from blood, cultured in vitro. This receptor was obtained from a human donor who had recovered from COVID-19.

The CDR3 nucleotides are TGTGCCAGCTCACCCCCGACACCTACCGGGGAGCTGTTTTTT. Translated: CASSPPTPTGELFF. The chain has TRBV18 and TRBJ2-2; no reliable D call. Germline lookup yields CDR1 KGHSH and CDR2 LQKENI. Trimming took off 3 bases at V and 5 bases at J, with 10 bases between the two ends. The CDR3 covers 14 residues.